Presented here are 24 T cell receptor beta chains from one specimen sequenced in a study of cytomegalovirus exposure and HLA in healthy donors. This table comes from immunoSEQ multiplex PCR, and its TCRdb copy is limited to in-frame clones, with some not included. The data show 200,000 to 250,000 clones, roughly 84% seen once. Sequencing input: PBMCs. Source of these receptors: a woman in her thirties in good health and CMV-seropositive.

This rearrangement joins TRBV6-4 to TRBJ2-7; 13 nucleotides match TRBD2. There are 18 residues in the CDR3. The V gene's germline CDR1 is MRHNA and CDR2 SNTAGT. The trim removed 1 base at V and 0 bases at J, leaving 6 bases unmatched. The CDR3 DNA follows: TGTGCCAGCAGTGACTTTCGGACTAGCGGGAGCACCTCCTACGAGCAGTACTTC. The encoded protein is CASSDFRTSGSTSYEQYF.

The chain recombines TRBV28 with TRBJ1-1; TRBD1 aligns across 8 bases. The V and J ends lost 8 bases and 1 base, in that order; junction bases with no gene match: 0. CDR1 and CDR2 (germline): MDHEN, SYDVKM. This CDR3 is 12 amino acids long. The CDR3 loop is CASDRGNTEAFF. The CDR3 coding sequence is TGTGCCAGCGACAGGGGGAACACTGAAGCTTTCTTT.

The rearrangement joins TRBV25-1 to TRBJ1-4; D uncertain. The ends were cut back, 2 bases at V and 8 bases at J, with 12 bases in the middle. Germline-derived CDR1 and CDR2 are MGHDK and SYGVNS. The CDR3 loop spans 14 amino acids. The DNA for the CDR3 is TGTGCCAGCAGTGAAGAGGAATTTAGCGAAAAACTGTTTTTT. This encodes CASSEEEFSEKLFF.

The chain carries TRBV30 and TRBJ2-2; D ambiguous. CDR3 length equals 11 residues. The V end was cut by 4 bases, the J end by 6 bases, with 6 bases between. Germline-derived CDR1 and CDR2 are GTSNPN and SVGIG (reference sequence). CDR3 DNA sequence: TGTGCCTGGAATCGGGCCGGGGAGCTGTTTTTT. This sequence encodes CAWNRAGELFF.

The gene calls are TRBV4-2 and TRBJ2-7; D is perhaps TRBD1 or TRBD2 (5 bases each). Trimming took off 3 bases at V and 2 bases at J, with 23 bases between the two ends. The germline V gene has CDR1 LGHNA and CDR2 YNFKEQ. The CDR3 consists of 18 residues. CDR3 sequence: CASSHPHTRDLGAYEQYF. The CDR3 DNA sequence: TGTGCCAGCAGCCATCCTCATACCCGGGACCTTGGGGCCTACGAGCAGTACTTC.

The J gene is TRBJ1-1, the V gene TRBV11-3; D not certain. CDR1 and CDR2 from the germline V gene are SGHNT and YENEEA. The CDR3 spans 13 residues. The V end lost 6 bases, the J end lost 1 base, and 9 bases lay between the germline ends. The CDR3 sequence is CASSGTRNTEAFF. CDR3 nucleotide sequence: TGTGCCAGCAGTGGAACACGGAACACTGAAGCTTTCTTT.

The chain employs TRBV9 and TRBJ1-3; D unresolved. The CDR3 is made up of 13 amino acids. Germline CDR1 SGDLS, CDR2 YYNGEE. Trimming took 4 bases from V and 2 from J, leaving 7 bases between them. The DNA for the CDR3 is TGTGCCAGCAGCAAGGAAACTGGAAACACCATATATTTT. This encodes CASSKETGNTIYF.

V is TRBV11-2 and J is TRBJ2-5; possibly TRBD1 for D (5 bases). From germline, CDR1 is SGHAT and CDR2 FQNNGV. V was pared by 1 base and J by 2 bases, with 11 bases between. This CDR3 is built from 15 residues. CDR3 bases: TGTGCCAGCAGCTTAGGACAGCGTTTACAAGAGACCCAGTACTTC. This codes for CASSLGQRLQETQYF.

The chain links TRBV7-3 to TRBJ2-1; TRBD1 is a possible D gene (6 bases). Trimming cost V 5 bases and J 0 bases, with 11 bases left between them. In germline, CDR1 is SGHTA, CDR2 FQGTGA. This CDR3 contains 15 residues. CDR3: CASSPKGDSYNEQFF. The CDR3 nucleotides read TGTGCCAGCAGCCCGAAGGGGGACTCCTACAATGAGCAGTTCTTC.

The chain couples TRBV27 to TRBJ1-2; possible D gene TRBD1, 6 bases. V lost 1 base and J 8 bases, leaving 11 bases between the germline ends. The CDR3 has 13 amino acids. Germline V gives CDR1 MNHEY, CDR2 SMNVEV (reference sequence). This chain's CDR3 is CASSLWGAAGYTF. The CDR3 DNA sequence: TGTGCCAGCAGTTTATGGGGGGCGGCCGGCTACACCTTC.

This sequence joins TRBV29-1 and TRBJ1-4; perhaps TRBD1 as D (5 bases). The CDR3 length is 17 residues. CDR1 SQVTM and CDR2 ANQGSEA come from the germline V gene. V shed 4 bases and J shed 0 bases, with 18 bases lying between them. CDR3 region: CSVAATGTRATNEKLFF. The CDR3 nucleotides are TGCAGCGTTGCGGCCACCGGGACCCGAGCAACTAATGAAAAACTGTTTTTT. Complete variable domain (other parts from reference TRBV29-1 and TRBJ1-4): SAVISQKPSRDICQRGTSLTIQCQVDSQVTMMFWYRQQPGQSLTLIATANQGSEATYESGFVIDKFPISRPNLTFSTLTVSNMSPEDSSIYLCSVAATGTRATNEKLFFGSGTQLSVL.

V and J are TRBV6-5 and TRBJ2-7; 10 nucleotides agree with TRBD1. Unmatched junction bases numbered 4, after V lost 7 bases and J lost 4 bases. The germline gives CDR1 MNHEY, CDR2 SVGAGI. The CDR3 contains 13 residues. In nucleotides, the CDR3 is TGTGCCAGCACTCGGGACAGGGGTTACGAGCAGTACTTC. Its protein product is CASTRDRGYEQYF.

The chain carries TRBV27 and TRBJ2-7; D possibly corresponds to TRBD1 (6 bases). The V end lost 6 bases, the J end lost 2 bases, and 17 bases lay between the germline ends. This CDR3 spans 15 amino acids. Germline V gene sequence: CDR1 MNHEY, CDR2 SMNVEV (reference sequence). The CDR3 sequence is CASSETRGGTYEQYF. The DNA of the CDR3 is TGTGCCAGCAGCGAGACAAGAGGGGGTACCTACGAGCAGTACTTC.

This chain connects TRBV9 to TRBJ2-7, with D tentatively TRBD2 (6 bases). This CDR3 spans 14 amino acids. Germline CDR1 and CDR2: SGDLS and YYNGEE. V was trimmed by 0 bases and J by 2 bases, leaving 9 bases between them. CDR3 DNA sequence: TGTGCCAGCAGCGTAGACGGGAGACCCTACGAGCAGTACTTC. Amino acids: CASSVDGRPYEQYF.

The chain has TRBV14 and TRBJ1-2; D gene uncertain. Germline CDR1 and CDR2: SGHDN and FVKESK. The CDR3 extends over 15 amino acids. Trimming cost V 0 bases and J 2 bases, with 10 bases left between them. The chain's CDR3 is CASSQDSLANYGYTF. CDR3 DNA sequence: TGTGCCAGCAGCCAAGACAGCCTAGCCAACTATGGCTACACCTTC.

This chain links TRBV11-2 with TRBJ2-1, with 11 nucleotides matching TRBD2. This CDR3 has 16 residues. J was trimmed by 6 bases and V by 5 bases; bases with no gene match: 9. Germline CDR1 and CDR2: SGHAT and FQNNGV. The CDR3 sequence: CASSAVAGGPGNEQFF. The DNA for the CDR3 is TGTGCCAGCAGCGCCGTAGCGGGAGGGCCGGGCAATGAGCAGTTCTTC.

The chain is built from TRBV29-1 and TRBJ2-1, with 11 bases aligning to TRBD2. Germline assignment: CDR1 SQVTM and CDR2 ANQGSEA. The CDR3 extends over 14 amino acids. Losses at the gene ends were 6 bases for V and 4 bases for J; bases not matched to a gene: 5. The CDR3 DNA sequence: TGCAGCGTCGTGGGACTAGCGGTTTACAATGAGCAGTTCTTC. Translation: CSVVGLAVYNEQFF.

The CDR3 protein is CASSSQPSTEAFF. The CDR3 bases are TGTGCCAGCAGCTCCCAACCTTCCACTGAAGCTTTCTTT. The gene calls are TRBV5-6 and TRBJ1-1; D gene ambiguous. This CDR3 has 13 residues. Per the germline V gene, CDR1 is SGHDT and CDR2 is YYEEEE. Deletions cut 3 bases from V and 4 bases from J, with 10 bases between.

The chain combines TRBV6-5 with TRBJ1-2; D is unresolved. V dropped 0 bases and J dropped 6 bases, with 8 bases sitting between them. Germline V CDR1 and CDR2: MNHEY, SVGAGI. CDR3 length: 13 amino acids. The CDR3 bases are TGTGCCAGCAGTTACTCTGAAGGGAATGGCTACACCTTC. Protein: CASSYSEGNGYTF.

This clone has only a few counts. The V and J genes are TRBV2 and TRBJ1-5; 9 nucleotides line up with TRBD1. The CDR3 has 17 residues. The trim removed 4 bases at V and 3 bases at J, leaving 10 bases unmatched. Germline V lookup: CDR1 SNHLY, CDR2 FYNNEI. DNA of the CDR3: TGTGCCAGCAGTGTCGGACAGGGGTTCTTATACAATCAGCCCCAGCATTTT. Translated, it gives CASSVGQGFLYNQPQHF.

This chain joins TRBV7-3 and TRBJ2-7, with 8 bases that match TRBD2. The CDR3 loop spans 16 amino acids. The germline V gene encodes CDR1 SGHTA and CDR2 FQGTGA. V shed 2 bases, J shed 0 bases, and the junction held 6 bases outside the gene matches. The CDR3 spells CASSLSGGGISYEQYF. The CDR3 nucleotides are TGTGCCAGCAGCTTATCTGGCGGGGGGATCTCCTACGAGCAGTACTTC.

V is TRBV30 and J is TRBJ1-5; TRBD1 matches at 8 bases. The CDR3 runs 18 residues. V lost 0 bases, J lost 0 bases, and 10 bases stayed unmatched. The germline CDR1 and CDR2 sequences are GTSNPN and SVGIG (reference sequence). This chain's CDR3 is CAWSVPPTGGYSNQPQHF. The DNA for the CDR3 is TGTGCCTGGAGTGTACCCCCAACAGGGGGTTATAGCAATCAGCCCCAGCATTTT.

This chain connects TRBV28 to TRBJ2-7; no firm D call. Germline values: CDR1 MDHEN, CDR2 SYDVKM. This CDR3 region has 15 residues. V was pared by 4 bases and J by 0 bases, with 13 bases between. CDR3: CASSWYGLSSYEQYF. Here the CDR3 DNA reads TGTGCCAGCAGTTGGTACGGGTTAAGCTCCTACGAGCAGTACTTC.

The genes are TRBV28 and TRBJ2-7, with D maybe TRBD1 (5 bases). Trimming cost V 0 bases and J 4 bases, with 10 bases left between them. This CDR3 spans 14 amino acids. CDR1 and CDR2 (germline): MDHEN, SYDVKM. The CDR3 nucleotides read TGTGCCAGCAGTTTATGGCAGGGTCAATACGAGCAGTACTTC. Its translation: CASSLWQGQYEQYF.